This T cell receptor beta chain was recorded in a study of identical twins. Regarding the study as a whole: It was possible that invariant MAIT and iNKT cells partly confounded the zero-insertion analyses. Within cord blood, abundant beta clonotypes carried fewer insertions, but memory repertoires showed no such trend.

A universal primer site came from template switching; cDNA carried unique molecular identifiers. Using its own MiXCR run on the 5' RACE reads, TCRdb lists one record per CDR3 protein. There are approximately 230,000 distinct CDR3 sequences in the sample; around 15% occur only once, and around 8.3% lies in the top ten. This clonotype was seen ten or more times. Its target is unknown. This CDR3 region has 18 residues. J lost 4 bases, V lost 8 bases, and 19 bases had no gene match. Germline V gene data show CDR1 as LNHDA and CDR2 as SQIVND (reference sequence). The V and J genes are TRBV19 and TRBJ2-3; TRBD2 matches 9 bases. Material for sequencing was memory (CD45RO+) T cells sorted from blood. This sequence was found in a young woman in good health. The CDR3 loop is CASYVFTSGPSEPDTQYF. In nucleotides, the CDR3 is TGTGCCAGTTACGTTTTTACTAGCGGGCCTTCAGAACCAGATACGCAGTATTTT.